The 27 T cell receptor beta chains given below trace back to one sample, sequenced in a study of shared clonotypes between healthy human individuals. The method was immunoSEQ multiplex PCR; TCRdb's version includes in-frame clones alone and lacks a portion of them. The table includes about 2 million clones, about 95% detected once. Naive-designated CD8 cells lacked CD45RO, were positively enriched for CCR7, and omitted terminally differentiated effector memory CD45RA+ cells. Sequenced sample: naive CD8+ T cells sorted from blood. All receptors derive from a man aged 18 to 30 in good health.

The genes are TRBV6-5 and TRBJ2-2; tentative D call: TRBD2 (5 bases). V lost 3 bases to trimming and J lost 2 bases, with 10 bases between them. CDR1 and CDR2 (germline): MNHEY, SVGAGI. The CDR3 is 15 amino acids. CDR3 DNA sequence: TGTGCCAGCAGTTATATCGAGGGAAACACCGGGGAGCTGTTTTTT. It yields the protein CASSYIEGNTGELFF.

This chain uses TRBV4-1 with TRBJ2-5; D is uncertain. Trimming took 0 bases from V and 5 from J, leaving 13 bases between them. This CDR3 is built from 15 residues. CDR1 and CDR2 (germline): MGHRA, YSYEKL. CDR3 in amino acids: CASSQDSRMGETQYF. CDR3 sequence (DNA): TGCGCCAGCAGCCAAGATAGTAGAATGGGGGAGACCCAGTACTTC.

In DNA, the CDR3 is TGTGCCAGCAGTTTATTGGTGGCAGGGGCCGACTATGGCTACACCTTC. Residues: CASSLLVAGADYGYTF. This rearrangement joins TRBV28 to TRBJ1-2; D might be TRBD1 (6 bases). V lost 1 base and J lost 3, with 15 bases in between. The CDR3 loop spans 16 amino acids. Germline assignment: CDR1 MDHEN and CDR2 SYDVKM.

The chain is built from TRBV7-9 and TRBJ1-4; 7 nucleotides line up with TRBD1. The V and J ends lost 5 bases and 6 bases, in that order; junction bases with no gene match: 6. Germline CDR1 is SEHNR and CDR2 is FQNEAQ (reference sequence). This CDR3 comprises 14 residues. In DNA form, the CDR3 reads TGTGCCAGCAGCCCAACAGGGGATTATGAAAAACTGTTTTTT. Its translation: CASSPTGDYEKLFF.

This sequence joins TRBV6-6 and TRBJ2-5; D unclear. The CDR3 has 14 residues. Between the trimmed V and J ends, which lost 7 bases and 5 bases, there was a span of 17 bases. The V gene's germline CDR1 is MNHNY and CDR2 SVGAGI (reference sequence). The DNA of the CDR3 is TGTGCCAGCATCCCCCCTGGGGTAGGGGAGACCCAGTACTTC. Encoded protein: CASIPPGVGETQYF.

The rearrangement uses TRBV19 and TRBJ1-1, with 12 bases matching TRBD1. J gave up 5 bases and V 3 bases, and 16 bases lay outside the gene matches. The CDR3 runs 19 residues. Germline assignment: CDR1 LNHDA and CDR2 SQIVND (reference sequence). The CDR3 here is CASSIPGTGGTFGKTEAFF. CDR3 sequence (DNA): TGTGCCAGTAGTATCCCCGGGACAGGGGGCACGTTTGGGAAGACTGAAGCTTTCTTT.

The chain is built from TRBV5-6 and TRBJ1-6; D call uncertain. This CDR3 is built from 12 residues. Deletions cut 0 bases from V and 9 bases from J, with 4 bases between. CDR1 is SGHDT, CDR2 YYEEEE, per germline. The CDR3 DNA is TGTGCCAGCAGCTTGGATAGTTCACCCCTCCACTTT. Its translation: CASSLDSSPLHF.

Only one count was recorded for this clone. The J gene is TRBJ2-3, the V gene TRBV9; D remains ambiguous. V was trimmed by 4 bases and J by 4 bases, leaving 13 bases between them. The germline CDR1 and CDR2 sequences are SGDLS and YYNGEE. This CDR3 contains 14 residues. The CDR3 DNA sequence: TGTGCCAGCAGCCCCTTTTTTGTGGCAGATACGCAGTATTTT. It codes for CASSPFFVADTQYF.

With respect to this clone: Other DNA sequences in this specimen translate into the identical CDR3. As DNA, the CDR3 is TGTGCCAGCAGCGTAGGTTCAGGAACCACAGATACGCAGTATTTT. It translates to CASSVGSGTTDTQYF. This sequence joins TRBV9 and TRBJ2-3, with D hard to call. CDR1 SGDLS and CDR2 YYNGEE come from the germline V gene. V lost 0 bases to trimming and J lost 2 bases, with 10 bases between them. The CDR3 is made up of 15 amino acids.

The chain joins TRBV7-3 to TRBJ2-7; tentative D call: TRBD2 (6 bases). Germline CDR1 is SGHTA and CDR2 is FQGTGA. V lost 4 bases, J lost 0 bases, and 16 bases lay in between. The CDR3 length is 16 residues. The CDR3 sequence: CASSSYGRGLSYEQYF. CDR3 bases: TGTGCCAGCAGCTCGTACGGGCGGGGCCTCTCCTACGAGCAGTACTTC.

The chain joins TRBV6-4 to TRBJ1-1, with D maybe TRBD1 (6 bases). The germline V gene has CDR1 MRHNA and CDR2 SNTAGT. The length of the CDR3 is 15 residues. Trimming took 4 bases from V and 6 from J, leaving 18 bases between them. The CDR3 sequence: CASSAGDIEGAEAFF. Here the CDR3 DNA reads TGTGCCAGCAGTGCCGGGGACATCGAAGGAGCTGAAGCTTTCTTT.

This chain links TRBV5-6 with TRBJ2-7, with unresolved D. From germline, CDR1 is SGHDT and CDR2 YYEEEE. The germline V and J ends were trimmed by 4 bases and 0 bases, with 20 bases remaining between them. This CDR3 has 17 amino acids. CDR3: CASSQTLLTGSSYEQYF. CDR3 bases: TGTGCCAGCAGCCAAACCCTTCTGACCGGCAGCTCCTACGAGCAGTACTTC.

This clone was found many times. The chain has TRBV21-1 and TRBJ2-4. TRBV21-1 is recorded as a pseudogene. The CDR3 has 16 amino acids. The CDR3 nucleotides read TGTGCCAGCAGCAAAGGTTGGACGGCGAACAAAAACATTCAGTACTTC. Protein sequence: CASSKGWTANKNIQYF.

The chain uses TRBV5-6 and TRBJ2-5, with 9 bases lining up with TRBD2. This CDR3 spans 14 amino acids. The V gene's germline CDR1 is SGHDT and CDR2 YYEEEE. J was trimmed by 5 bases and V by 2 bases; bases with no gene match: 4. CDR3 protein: CASSFSGGRETQYF. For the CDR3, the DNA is TGTGCCAGCAGCTTTAGCGGGGGCCGCGAGACCCAGTACTTC.

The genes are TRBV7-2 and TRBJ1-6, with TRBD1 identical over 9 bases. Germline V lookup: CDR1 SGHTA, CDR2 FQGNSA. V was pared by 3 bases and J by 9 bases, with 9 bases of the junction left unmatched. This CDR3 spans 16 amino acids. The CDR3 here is CASSFRGTGNGSPLHF. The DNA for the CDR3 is TGTGCCAGCAGCTTTCGTGGGACAGGGAATGGTTCACCCCTCCACTTT.

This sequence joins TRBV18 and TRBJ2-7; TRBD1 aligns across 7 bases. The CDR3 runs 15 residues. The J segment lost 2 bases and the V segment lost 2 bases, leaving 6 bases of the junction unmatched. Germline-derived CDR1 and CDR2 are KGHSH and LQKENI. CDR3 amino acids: CASSPGKGQTYEQYF. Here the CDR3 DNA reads TGTGCCAGCTCACCAGGGAAGGGACAGACCTACGAGCAGTACTTC.

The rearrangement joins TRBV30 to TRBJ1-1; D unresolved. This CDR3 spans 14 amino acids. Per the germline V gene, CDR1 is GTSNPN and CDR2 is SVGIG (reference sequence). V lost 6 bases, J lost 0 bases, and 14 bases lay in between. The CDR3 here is CACSNGPMNTEAFF. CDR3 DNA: TGTGCCTGCTCAAACGGCCCCATGAACACTGAAGCTTTCTTT. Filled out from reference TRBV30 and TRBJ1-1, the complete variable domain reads SQTIHQWPATLVQPVGSPLSLECTVEGTSNPNLYWYRQAAGRGLQLLFYSVGIGQISSEVPQNLSASRPQDRQFILSSKKLLLSDSGFYLCACSNGPMNTEAFFGQGTRLTVV.

CDR3 nucleotide sequence: TGTGCCAGCAGTCCTTTCCTAGCGGGGGCAGATACGCAGTATTTT. Protein: CASSPFLAGADTQYF. This chain joins TRBV28 and TRBJ2-3; 10 positions match TRBD2. This CDR3 spans 15 amino acids. Trimming removed 5 bases from V and 4 bases from J; junction bases left unmatched: 6. Germline V lookup: CDR1 MDHEN, CDR2 SYDVKM. The full variable domain, with the rest looked up from reference TRBV28 and TRBJ2-3, is DVKVTQSSRYLVKRTGEKVFLECVQDMDHENMFWYRQDPGLGLRLIYFSYDVKMKEKGDIPEGYSVSREKKERFSLILESASTNQTSMYLCASSPFLAGADTQYFGPGTRLTVL.

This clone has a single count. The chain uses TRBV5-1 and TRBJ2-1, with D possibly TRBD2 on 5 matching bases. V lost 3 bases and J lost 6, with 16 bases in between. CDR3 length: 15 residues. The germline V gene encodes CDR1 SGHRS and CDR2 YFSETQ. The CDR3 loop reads CASSSFSGGPNEQFF. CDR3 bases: TGCGCCAGCAGCTCATTTTCCGGAGGCCCCAATGAGCAGTTCTTC.

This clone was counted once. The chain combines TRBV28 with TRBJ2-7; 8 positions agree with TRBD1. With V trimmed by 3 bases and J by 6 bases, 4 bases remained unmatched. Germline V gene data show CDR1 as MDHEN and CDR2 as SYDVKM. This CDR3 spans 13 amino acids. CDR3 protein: CASSLAGGVEQYF. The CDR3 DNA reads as TGTGCCAGCAGTTTGGCAGGGGGCGTCGAGCAGTACTTC.

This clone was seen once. The CDR3 spells CASSSMDKPNTGELFF. DNA of the CDR3: TGTGCCAGCAGCTCCATGGACAAGCCGAACACCGGGGAGCTGTTTTTT. The rearrangement joins TRBV7-9 to TRBJ2-2; TRBD1 is a possible D gene (5 bases). Germline CDR1 and CDR2: SEHNR and FQNEAQ (reference sequence). The CDR3 is made up of 16 amino acids. The germline V and J ends were trimmed by 4 bases and 0 bases, with 12 bases remaining between them.

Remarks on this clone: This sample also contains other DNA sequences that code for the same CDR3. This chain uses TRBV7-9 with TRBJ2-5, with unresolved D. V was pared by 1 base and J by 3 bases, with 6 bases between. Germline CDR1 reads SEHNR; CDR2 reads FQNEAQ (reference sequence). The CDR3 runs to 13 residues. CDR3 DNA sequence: TGTGCCAGCAGCTTAGGTGGGGAAGAGACCCAGTACTTC. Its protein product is CASSLGGEETQYF.

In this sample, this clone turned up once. CDR3 sequence: CASSARDSVFRTRDEQFF. In nucleotides, the CDR3 is TGTGCCAGCAGCGCCAGGGACAGCGTTTTTCGAACTAGGGATGAGCAGTTCTTC. The rearrangement joins TRBV25-1 to TRBJ2-1; 7 positions match TRBD1. After removal of 6 bases from V and 8 bases from J, the junction contained 22 bases not matched to a gene. Germline CDR1 reads MGHDK; CDR2 reads SYGVNS. The CDR3 is 18 amino acids. Variable domain in full (rest from reference TRBV25-1 and TRBJ2-1): EADIYQTPRYLVIGTGKKITLECSQTMGHDKMYWYQQDPGMELHLIHYSYGVNSTEKGDLSSESTVSRIRTEHFPLTLESARPSHTSQYLCASSARDSVFRTRDEQFFGPGTRLTVL.

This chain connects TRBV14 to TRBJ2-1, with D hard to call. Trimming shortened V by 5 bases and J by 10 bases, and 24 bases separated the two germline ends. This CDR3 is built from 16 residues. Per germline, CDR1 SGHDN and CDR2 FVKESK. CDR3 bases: TGTGCCAGCAGCACACCTGGGGTCTTAAGATTGCAGGAGCAGTTCTTC. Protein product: CASSTPGVLRLQEQFF.

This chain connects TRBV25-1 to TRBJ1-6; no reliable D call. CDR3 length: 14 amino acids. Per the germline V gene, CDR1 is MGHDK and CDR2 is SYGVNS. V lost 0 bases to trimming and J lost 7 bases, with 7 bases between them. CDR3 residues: CASSEYSRNSPLHF. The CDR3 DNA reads TGTGCCAGCAGTGAATATTCCCGGAATTCACCCCTCCACTTT.

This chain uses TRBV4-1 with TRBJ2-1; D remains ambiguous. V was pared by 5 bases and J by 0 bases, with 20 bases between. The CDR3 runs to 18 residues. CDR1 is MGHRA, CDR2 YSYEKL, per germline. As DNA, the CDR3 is TGCGCCAGCAGCGTTAAGTCCCCCCTCCCCCCCTCCTACAATGAGCAGTTCTTC. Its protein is CASSVKSPLPPSYNEQFF.

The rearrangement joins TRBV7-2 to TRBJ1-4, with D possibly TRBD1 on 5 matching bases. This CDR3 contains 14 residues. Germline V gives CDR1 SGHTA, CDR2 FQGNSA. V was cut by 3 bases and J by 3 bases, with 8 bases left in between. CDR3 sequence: CASSLGGSNEKLFF. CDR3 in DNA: TGTGCCAGCAGCTTGGGGGGATCTAATGAAAAACTGTTTTTT.